These 26 T cell receptor beta chains came from one sample sequenced in a study of beta chain features in type 1 diabetes. Study-wide results and caveats: Shorter TCRB CDR3s, moderately but significantly so, were found in Type 1 diabetes patients in all four CD4+ subsets.

No antigen has been assigned to these receptors. Reverse transcribing all isolated RNA meant expressed TCRB transcripts were sequenced. Assay: immunoSEQ multiplex PCR; the TCRdb copy retains only in-frame clones and omits some. Among 250,000 to 300,000 clones listed, roughly an eighth were seen once. The material sequenced was naive CD4+ T cells from blood. The receptors shown here come from a man younger than 40 with type 1 diabetes.

This clone was found a few times. The chain recombines TRBV6-5 with TRBJ2-7; TRBD1 aligns across 9 bases. With 5 bases clipped from V and 5 bases from J, the junction kept 7 bases outside the gene matches. CDR3 length: 14 residues. Germline V gene sequence: CDR1 MNHEY, CDR2 SVGAGI. Here the CDR3 DNA reads TGTGCCAGCAGTCAGGGACAGGGCATCCACGAGCAGTACTTC. This translates into CASSQGQGIHEQYF.

The chain couples TRBV4-2 to TRBJ2-5; 10 bases are shared with TRBD2. Germline-derived CDR1 and CDR2 are LGHNA and YNFKEQ. The CDR3 length is 17 residues. With V trimmed by 0 bases and J by 4 bases, 8 bases remained unmatched. This chain's CDR3 is CASSQDRASGRGETQYF. Written as DNA, the CDR3 is TGTGCCAGCAGCCAAGACAGGGCTAGCGGGAGAGGAGAGACCCAGTACTTC.

J is TRBJ2-1 and V is TRBV9; D possibly corresponds to TRBD2 (6 bases). V lost 2 bases to trimming and J lost 2 bases, with 14 bases between them. The CDR3 contains 16 residues. The germline gives CDR1 SGDLS, CDR2 YYNGEE. The DNA of the CDR3 is TGTGCCAGCAGCGTTCCCCCTAGCGCGACCTACAATGAGCAGTTCTTC. Translating it yields CASSVPPSATYNEQFF.

This clone has more than one count but fewer than ten. The gene calls are TRBV27 and TRBJ2-7; D remains ambiguous. V dropped 4 bases and J dropped 2 bases, with 9 bases sitting between them. CDR1 and CDR2 from the germline V gene are MNHEY and SMNVEV (reference sequence). The CDR3 loop spans 13 amino acids. CDR3 DNA: TGTGCCAGCAGTTCCGTCAGAACCTACGAGCAGTACTTC. Its translation: CASSSVRTYEQYF.

This clone has a handful of counts. V gene TRBV2 combines with J gene TRBJ2-4; 10 nucleotides agree with TRBD2. The ends lost 8 bases at V and 6 bases at J; junction bases unmatched: 7. The V gene's germline CDR1 is SNHLY and CDR2 FYNNEI. The CDR3 loop spans 14 amino acids. The CDR3 coding sequence is TGTGCCAGCGGGCTAGCGGGAGTCGCAAACATTCAGTACTTC. Protein: CASGLAGVANIQYF. The full variable domain, its missing parts supplied by reference TRBV2 and TRBJ2-4, is EPEVTQTPSHQVTQMGQEVILRCVPISNHLYFYWYRQILGQKVEFLVSFYNNEISEKSEIFDDQFSVERPDGSNFTLKIRSTKLEDSAMYFCASGLAGVANIQYFGAGTRLSVL.

The chain couples TRBV19 to TRBJ2-5; maybe TRBD2 (6 bases). This CDR3 is 13 amino acids long. Between the trimmed V and J ends, which lost 5 bases and 6 bases, there was a span of 13 bases. Germline V gene data show CDR1 as LNHDA and CDR2 as SQIVND (reference sequence). CDR3 in DNA: TGTGCCAGTAGTCCCCTTGGCGGGAAGACCCAGTACTTC. It specifies CASSPLGGKTQYF.

The chain employs TRBV2 and TRBJ2-5, with a tentative D call TRBD1 (6 bases). V was pared by 5 bases and J by 4 bases, with 11 bases between. The germline V gene encodes CDR1 SNHLY and CDR2 FYNNEI. The CDR3 extends over 13 amino acids. The CDR3 DNA reads TGTGCCAGCAGTACCGGGACACGAGAGACCCAGTACTTC. It yields the protein CASSTGTRETQYF.

The rearrangement uses TRBV5-6 and TRBJ1-1, with D tentatively TRBD1 (6 bases). Germline V gene lookup returns CDR1 SGHDT and CDR2 YYEEEE. The V end lost 4 bases, the J end lost 4 bases, and 14 bases lay between the germline ends. The CDR3 is 14 residues long. The CDR3 nucleotides are TGTGCCAGCAGCGGCTGGGACAAGACCACTGAAGCTTTCTTT. This sequence encodes CASSGWDKTTEAFF.

The table lists this clone with a few counts. V usage is TRBV7-9 and J usage is TRBJ1-5, with D perhaps matching TRBD1 (6 bases). Looked up from germline, CDR1 is SEHNR and CDR2 is FQNEAQ (reference sequence). The CDR3 has 15 amino acids. V was pared by 4 bases and J by 3 bases, with 13 bases between. CDR3 sequence (DNA): TGTGCCAGCAGCTCCCATGACAGGCCCAATCAGCCCCAGCATTTT. This sequence encodes CASSSHDRPNQPQHF.

The chain uses TRBV11-2 and TRBJ2-5, with TRBD2 matching over 7 bases. The CDR3 contains 16 residues. Trimming removed 5 bases from V and 1 base from J; junction bases left unmatched: 10. Per germline, CDR1 SGHAT and CDR2 FQNNGV. In DNA, the CDR3 is TGTGCCAGCAGCACAGGACTAGACCTCCGCCAAGAGACCCAGTACTTC. This encodes CASSTGLDLRQETQYF.

This clone showed up just a few times. The chain joins TRBV7-9 to TRBJ1-2; 10 bases match TRBD1. CDR3 length equals 14 residues. The V and J ends lost 7 bases and 6 bases, in that order; junction bases with no gene match: 8. The germline CDR1 and CDR2 sequences are SEHNR and FQNEAQ (reference sequence). The CDR3 here is CASIYFGTGDGYTF. The CDR3 coding sequence is TGTGCCAGCATCTATTTCGGGACAGGGGATGGCTACACCTTC.

This clone was picked up a small number of times. CDR3 amino acids: CASSLERGGGELFF. For the CDR3, the DNA is TGTGCCAGCAGCTTAGAAAGGGGTGGCGGGGAGCTGTTTTTT. This chain links TRBV11-2 with TRBJ2-2; a weak D match, TRBD1 (5 bases). This CDR3 comprises 14 residues. V lost 0 bases and J 7 bases, leaving 9 bases between the germline ends. Per germline, CDR1 SGHAT and CDR2 FQNNGV.

This clone was counted only a few times. This CDR3 reads CASSVGVAGSASNTGELFF. CDR3 sequence (DNA): TGTGCCAGCAGCGTAGGAGTAGCTGGGAGCGCCTCTAACACCGGGGAGCTGTTTTTT. The chain couples TRBV9 to TRBJ2-2; a possible D gene is TRBD2 (5 bases). Between the trimmed V and J ends, which lost 0 bases and 2 bases, there was a span of 20 bases. In germline, CDR1 is SGDLS, CDR2 YYNGEE. There are 19 residues in the CDR3.

This clone was counted only a few times. The sample holds other DNA sequences that translate to the same CDR3. The rearrangement links TRBV7-2 to TRBJ2-7; D not resolved. Germline lookup yields CDR1 SGHTA and CDR2 FQGNSA. Between the trimmed V and J ends, which lost 5 bases and 3 bases, there was a span of 8 bases. The CDR3 is 12 residues long. CDR3 loop: CASSRPGYEQYF. For the CDR3, the DNA is TGTGCCAGCAGCCGTCCAGGCTACGAGCAGTACTTC.

This clone has just a few counts. Other nucleotide sequences in the sample specify the same CDR3. The chain uses TRBV5-1 and TRBJ2-1, with 11 bases matching TRBD2. V lost 3 bases to trimming and J lost 7 bases; unmatched junction nucleotides: 9. The CDR3 has 16 residues. Germline CDR1 is SGHRS and CDR2 is YFSETQ. CDR3 region: CASSSLAGGPGNEQFF. The DNA of the CDR3 is TGCGCCAGCAGCTCTTTAGCGGGAGGGCCGGGGAATGAGCAGTTCTTC.

This chain links TRBV4-3 with TRBJ2-7; the match to TRBD2 covers 11 bases. The V segment lost 0 bases and the J segment 2 bases; nucleotides outside the gene matches: 3. This CDR3 comprises 16 residues. Per the germline V gene, CDR1 is LGHNA and CDR2 is YSLEER. The chain's CDR3 is CASSQDLSGRAYEQYF. The CDR3 DNA is TGCGCCAGCAGCCAAGACCTTAGCGGGAGGGCCTACGAGCAGTACTTC.

This clone was counted only a few times. The chain links TRBV7-2 to TRBJ2-3; 14 bases line up with TRBD2. The CDR3 totals 17 residues. After removal of 5 bases from V and 6 bases from J, the junction contained 10 bases not matched to a gene. Germline lookup yields CDR1 SGHTA and CDR2 FQGNSA. The CDR3 coding sequence is TGTGCCAGCAGCCCTCCGGGACTAGCGGGAGTGGAGGATACGCAGTATTTT. This encodes CASSPPGLAGVEDTQYF. Full variable domain (missing parts from reference TRBV7-2 and TRBJ2-3): GAGVSQSPSNKVTEKGKDVELRCDPISGHTALYWYRQSLGQGLEFLIYFQGNSAPDKSGLPSDRFSAERTGGSVSTLTIQRTQQEDSAVYLCASSPPGLAGVEDTQYFGPGTRLTVL.

This clone has a handful of counts. CDR3 DNA sequence: TGTGCCAGCAAAATAGCGGGAGGCACAGATACGCAGTATTTT. Protein: CASKIAGGTDTQYF. The chain uses TRBV11-2 and TRBJ2-3; 9 nucleotides line up with TRBD2. The V segment lost 7 bases and the J segment 1 base; nucleotides outside the gene matches: 3. The germline CDR1 and CDR2 sequences are SGHAT and FQNNGV. The CDR3 extends over 14 amino acids.

Only a few counts were recorded for this clone. V is TRBV5-6 and J is TRBJ2-3; 10 nucleotides agree with TRBD2. V was pared by 6 bases and J by 4 bases, with 11 bases of the junction left unmatched. There are 16 residues in the CDR3. Germline CDR1 is SGHDT and CDR2 is YYEEEE. The DNA for the CDR3 is TGTGCCAGCACCGAAGCGGGAGGGCGGTTCGCAGATACGCAGTATTTT. Translation gives CASTEAGGRFADTQYF.

The chain combines TRBV28 with TRBJ2-5, with 8 bases identical to TRBD1. Trimming took 6 bases from V and 5 from J; bases not matched to a gene: 5. The CDR3 sequence is 13 residues long. Germline loops: CDR1 MDHEN, CDR2 SYDVKM. In DNA form, the CDR3 reads TGTGCCAGCAGGGACAGGGTGTTGGAGACCCAGTACTTC. Protein product: CASRDRVLETQYF.

This chain's CDR3 is CASSPSSGDGEGYTF. Written as DNA, the CDR3 is TGCGCCAGCAGCCCCTCTTCGGGTGACGGGGAGGGCTACACCTTC. This chain connects TRBV5-1 to TRBJ1-2, with D hard to call. Germline V gene data show CDR1 as SGHRS and CDR2 as YFSETQ. The CDR3 is made up of 15 amino acids. V was shortened by 4 bases and J by 8 bases, with 21 bases between the two germline ends.

The chain recombines TRBV7-9 with TRBJ2-3, with 9 positions matching TRBD2. Germline lookup yields CDR1 SEHNR and CDR2 FQNEAQ (reference sequence). The CDR3 covers 15 residues. With 6 bases clipped from V and 7 bases from J, the junction kept 11 bases outside the gene matches. The CDR3 protein is CASRPGLAGSNTQYF. CDR3 sequence (DNA): TGTGCCAGCAGGCCGGGACTAGCAGGCTCAAATACGCAGTATTTT.

V and J are TRBV5-1 and TRBJ2-7; 8 bases fit TRBD1. In germline, CDR1 is SGHRS, CDR2 YFSETQ. The CDR3 consists of 14 residues. Trimming at V came to 1 base and at J to 6 bases, leaving 6 bases not matched to a gene. The CDR3 here is CASSLPQQGAEQYF. DNA for the CDR3: TGCGCCAGCAGCTTGCCACAGCAGGGGGCCGAGCAGTACTTC.

The chain links TRBV9 to TRBJ2-3; 7 bases map to TRBD2. From germline, CDR1 is SGDLS and CDR2 YYNGEE. With V trimmed by 2 bases and J by 6 bases, 6 bases remained unmatched. This CDR3 has 14 amino acids. The CDR3 reads CASSVRGSQDTQYF. In DNA, the CDR3 is TGTGCCAGCAGCGTTCGCGGGAGCCAGGATACGCAGTATTTT.

This rearrangement joins TRBV7-9 to TRBJ2-7; D is possibly TRBD2 (6 bases). The CDR3 runs 12 residues. Germline CDR1 reads SEHNR; CDR2 reads FQNEAQ (reference sequence). Trimming removed 7 bases at V and 12 bases at J, with 19 bases between. The CDR3 DNA follows: TGTGCCAGCAACGAACTTATACCGGGGGTGTACTTC. It translates to CASNELIPGVYF.

The rearrangement uses TRBV7-8 and TRBJ2-7; D gene unclear. Trimming took off 2 bases at V and 6 bases at J, with 8 bases between the two ends. This CDR3 is built from 12 residues. From germline, CDR1 is SGHVS and CDR2 FQNEAQ. The CDR3 bases are TGTGCCAGCAGCTTAATGCCCGGCGAGCAGTACTTC. Encoded protein: CASSLMPGEQYF.